The next 18 T cell receptor beta chains were all read from a single sample in a study of OX40 agonist ivuxolimab in advanced cancers. Clones were sequenced by immunoSEQ multiplex PCR, and TCRdb holds only the in-frame ones, with some missing. This table has some 54,000 clones, approximately 80% appearing once. Sequences were derived from CD4+ or CD8+ T cells sorted from blood, sampled in a trial of the OX40 agonist ivuxolimab. All receptors come from an adult with an advanced solid tumor such as melanoma, head and neck, liver or kidney cancer.

The CDR3 region has the DNA TGTGCCAGCAGTCCAATAGCGGGGGGATACAATGAGCAGTTCTTC. It encodes CASSPIAGGYNEQFF. This sequence joins TRBV2 and TRBJ2-1, with 10 positions matching TRBD2. The CDR3 sequence is 15 residues long. The V gene end was trimmed by 5 bases and the J gene end by 4 bases; junction bases not matched to a gene: 5. From germline, CDR1 is SNHLY and CDR2 FYNNEI.

The J gene is TRBJ1-1, the V gene TRBV19, with unresolved D. V lost 2 bases and J 5 bases, leaving 12 bases between the germline ends. This CDR3 is 14 amino acids long. Germline values: CDR1 LNHDA, CDR2 SQIVND (reference sequence). The CDR3 DNA reads as TGTGCCAGTAGTATAATGAAGGGTAGGACTGAAGCTTTCTTT. The encoded protein is CASSIMKGRTEAFF. The full variable domain, in which reference TRBV19 and TRBJ1-1 provide the parts outside the CDR3, is DGGITQSPKYLFRKEGQNVTLSCEQNLNHDAMYWYRQDPGQGLRLIYYSQIVNDFQKGDIAEGYSVSREKKESFPLTVTSAQKNPTAFYLCASSIMKGRTEAFFGQGTRLTVV.

This clone is labeled as medium-sized. This sequence joins TRBV27 and TRBJ1-5; no firm D call. CDR3 length equals 16 residues. V gave up 6 bases and J gave up 0 bases, with 15 bases separating them. CDR1 is MNHEY, CDR2 SMNVEV, per germline (reference sequence). CDR3 nucleotide sequence: TGTGCCAGCAGGAGCTCCTCCGGCCATAGCAATCAGCCCCAGCATTTT. Amino acid sequence: CASRSSSGHSNQPQHF.

This rearrangement joins TRBV5-1 to TRBJ1-2; D is uncertain. CDR3 size: 14 residues. Trimming took 0 bases from V and 6 from J, leaving 12 bases between them. Germline V gives CDR1 SGHRS, CDR2 YFSETQ. The CDR3 nucleotides read TGCGCCAGCAGCTTGGTCGGACTGTGGGATGGCTACACCTTC. Translation gives CASSLVGLWDGYTF.

The chain's CDR3 is CAWRSTQFTEAFF. The CDR3 DNA follows: TGTGCCTGGAGGTCGACACAATTCACTGAAGCTTTCTTT. The chain is built from TRBV30 and TRBJ1-1; D gene ambiguous. The V end was cut by 3 bases, the J end by 4 bases, with 12 bases between. This CDR3 has 13 amino acids. Germline V gene lookup returns CDR1 GTSNPN and CDR2 SVGIG (reference sequence). The full variable domain, rest sourced from reference TRBV30 and TRBJ1-1, is SQTIHQWPATLVQPVGSPLSLECTVEGTSNPNLYWYRQAAGRGLQLLFYSVGIGQISSEVPQNLSASRPQDRQFILSSKKLLLSDSGFYLCAWRSTQFTEAFFGQGTRLTVV.

This clone was recorded only once. The rearrangement uses TRBV6-5 and TRBJ2-5; 7 positions match TRBD1. Germline CDR1 is MNHEY and CDR2 is SVGAGI. V gave up 9 bases and J gave up 5 bases; unmatched junction bases: 12. The CDR3 sequence is 14 residues long. The DNA for the CDR3 is TGTGCCAGTGTAGACAGGGTGAATAAGGAGACCCAGTACTTC. It codes for CASVDRVNKETQYF.

V is TRBV5-1 and J is TRBJ2-1; D possibly corresponds to TRBD2 (5 bases). The CDR3 has 17 amino acids. Trimming stripped 0 bases from V and 4 bases from J, with 17 bases between. CDR1 is SGHRS and CDR2 is YFSETQ in the germline V gene. In nucleotides, the CDR3 is TGCGCCAGCAGCTTGGAAGGTGGCGGGTCGGGATACAATGAGCAGTTCTTC. Amino acid sequence: CASSLEGGGSGYNEQFF. The variable domain in full, completed from reference TRBV5-1 and TRBJ2-1, reads KAGVTQTPRYLIKTRGQQVTLSCSPISGHRSVSWYQQTPGQGLQFLFEYFSETQRNKGNFPGRFSGRQFSNSRSEMNVSTLELGDSALYLCASSLEGGGSGYNEQFFGPGTRLTVL.

This clone came up once. The chain uses TRBV28 and TRBJ1-2, with 7 nucleotides matching TRBD1. Germline CDR1 is MDHEN and CDR2 is SYDVKM. Trimming at V came to 7 bases and at J to 2 bases, leaving 10 bases not matched to a gene. There are 15 residues in the CDR3. The CDR3 here is CASNIGGRQNYGYTF. Written as DNA, the CDR3 is TGTGCCAGCAACATAGGGGGCAGACAGAACTATGGCTACACCTTC.

This chain links TRBV6-6 with TRBJ1-5; D gene ambiguous. Per the germline V gene, CDR1 is MNHNY and CDR2 is SVGAGI (reference sequence). The CDR3 is 14 amino acids. Deletions cut 2 bases from V and 0 bases from J, with 5 bases between. The DNA for the CDR3 is TGTGCCAGCAGTTACAAAGGTAGCAATCAGCCCCAGCATTTT. Encoded protein: CASSYKGSNQPQHF.

This chain uses TRBV4-1 with TRBJ1-2; possible D gene TRBD1, 5 bases. The CDR3 runs to 16 residues. Germline V gene lookup returns CDR1 MGHRA and CDR2 YSYEKL. The V end lost 1 base, the J end lost 8 bases, and 20 bases lay between the germline ends. CDR3 region: CASSQAGLQGPRGYTF. DNA for the CDR3: TGCGCCAGCAGCCAAGCGGGCCTTCAGGGCCCTCGGGGCTACACCTTC.

V is TRBV5-1 and J is TRBJ1-6; TRBD1 is a possible D gene (5 bases). From germline, CDR1 is SGHRS and CDR2 YFSETQ. The CDR3 is 14 residues long. With 3 bases removed from V and 5 bases from J, the gap between germline ends came to 9 bases. The CDR3 DNA is TGCGCCAGCAGCTCCGGGACGCATAATTCACCCCTCCACTTT. Translating it yields CASSSGTHNSPLHF.

This clone was detected only once. The V and J genes are TRBV7-2 and TRBJ1-6; 7 nucleotides line up with TRBD1. This CDR3 has 19 amino acids. V lost 1 base and J lost 7; bases outside the gene matches: 16. The germline V gene encodes CDR1 SGHTA and CDR2 FQGNSA. The chain's CDR3 is CASSLVIVGRQGANSPLHF. The CDR3 DNA reads TGTGCCAGCAGCTTAGTGATCGTCGGGCGACAGGGTGCGAATTCACCCCTCCACTTT.

The CDR3 reads CAWSRDRDQPQHF. CDR3 nucleotides: TGTGCCTGGAGTAGGGACAGGGACCAGCCCCAGCATTTT. The chain recombines TRBV30 with TRBJ1-5, with TRBD1 matching over 9 bases. The V and J ends lost 2 bases and 7 bases, in that order; junction bases with no gene match: 3. Germline V gene lookup returns CDR1 GTSNPN and CDR2 SVGIG (reference sequence). The CDR3 runs 13 residues.

This clone turned up a few times. The CDR3 region is CASSLPLTEAFF. DNA for the CDR3: TGTGCCAGCAGCTTACCACTCACTGAAGCTTTCTTT. V and J are TRBV7-2 and TRBJ1-1; D uncertain. This CDR3 comprises 12 residues. Germline lookup yields CDR1 SGHTA and CDR2 FQGNSA. Trimming removed 2 bases from V and 4 bases from J, with 5 bases in between.

The rearrangement joins TRBV5-6 to TRBJ2-6; possibly TRBD1 for D (5 bases). Germline CDR1 reads SGHDT; CDR2 reads YYEEEE. The CDR3 totals 19 residues. Trimming removed 0 bases from V and 0 bases from J, with 16 bases in between. In nucleotides, the CDR3 is TGTGCCAGCAGCTTGGTGGGCCGACAGAACCCCTCTGGGGCCAACGTCCTGACTTTC. Translation gives CASSLVGRQNPSGANVLTF.

The chain has TRBV6-1 and TRBJ2-1; tentative D call: TRBD1 (6 bases). This CDR3 has 13 residues. CDR1 is MNHNS, CDR2 SASEGT, per germline. V gave up 3 bases and J gave up 6 bases, with 9 bases separating them. In DNA, the CDR3 is TGTGCCAGCAGTGATACAGGGCTCAATGAGCAGTTCTTC. As protein: CASSDTGLNEQFF.

The rearrangement links TRBV5-8 to TRBJ1-4; a possible D gene is TRBD1 (6 bases). The germline V gene encodes CDR1 SGHTS and CDR2 YDEGEE. Trimming removed 2 bases at V and 5 bases at J, with 16 bases between. The CDR3 extends over 16 amino acids. The CDR3 is CASSFGGGTPNEKLFF. DNA of the CDR3: TGTGCCAGCAGCTTTGGGGGCGGGACCCCGAATGAAAAACTGTTTTTT.

The chain couples TRBV5-1 to TRBJ1-1, with D unresolved. This CDR3 spans 14 amino acids. Trimming left V 0 bases short and J 1 base short, with 7 bases between. Per the germline V gene, CDR1 is SGHRS and CDR2 is YFSETQ. CDR3 protein: CASSLEAPNTEAFF. The CDR3 nucleotides read TGCGCCAGCAGCTTGGAGGCGCCGAACACTGAAGCTTTCTTT.